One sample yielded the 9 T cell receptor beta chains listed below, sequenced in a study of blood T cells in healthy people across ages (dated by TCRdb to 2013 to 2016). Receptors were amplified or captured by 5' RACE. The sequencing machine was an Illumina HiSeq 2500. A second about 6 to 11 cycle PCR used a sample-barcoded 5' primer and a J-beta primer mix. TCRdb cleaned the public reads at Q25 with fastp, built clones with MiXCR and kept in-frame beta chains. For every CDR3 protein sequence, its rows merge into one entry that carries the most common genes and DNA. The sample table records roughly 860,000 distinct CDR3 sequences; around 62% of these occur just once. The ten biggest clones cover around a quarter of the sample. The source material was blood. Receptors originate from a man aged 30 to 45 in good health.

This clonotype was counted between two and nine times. DNA of the CDR3: TGCAGTGCTGACAGGGGAACAACGTCCTACAATGAGCAGTTCTTC. This gives the protein CSADRGTTSYNEQFF. This sequence joins TRBV20-1 and TRBJ2-1, with 8 bases aligning to TRBD1. After removal of 5 bases from V and 1 base from J, the junction contained 7 bases not matched to a gene. Per the germline V gene, CDR1 is DFQATT and CDR2 is SNEGSKA (reference sequence). The CDR3 runs 15 residues.

DNA for the CDR3: TGCGCCAGCAGCCAAGATCGCCGAACAGGGGGCCACTACGAGCAGTACTTC. Its protein is CASSQDRRTGGHYEQYF. The V and J genes are TRBV4-3 and TRBJ2-7; TRBD1 matches 9 bases. Trimming cost V 0 bases and J 3 bases; bases outside gene matches: 9. Germline V gene sequence: CDR1 LGHNA, CDR2 YSLEER. This CDR3 has 17 amino acids.

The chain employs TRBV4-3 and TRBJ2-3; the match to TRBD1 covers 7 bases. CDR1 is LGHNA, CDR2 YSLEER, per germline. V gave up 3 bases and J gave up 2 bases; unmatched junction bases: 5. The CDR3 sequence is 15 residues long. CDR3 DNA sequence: TGCGCCAGCAGCCAGCACAGGGGTTTCACAGATACGCAGTATTTT. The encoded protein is CASSQHRGFTDTQYF.

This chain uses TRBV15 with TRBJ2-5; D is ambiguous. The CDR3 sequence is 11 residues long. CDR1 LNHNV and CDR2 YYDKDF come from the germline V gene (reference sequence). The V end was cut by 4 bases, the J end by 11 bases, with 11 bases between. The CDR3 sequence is CATSKHKEQYF. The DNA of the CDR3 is TGTGCCACCAGCAAGCATAAGGAGCAGTACTTC. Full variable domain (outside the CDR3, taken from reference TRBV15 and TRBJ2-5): DAMVIQNPRYQVTQFGKPVTLSCSQTLNHNVMYWYQQKSSQAPKLLFHYYDKDFNNEADTPDNFQSRRPNTSFCFLDIRSPGLGDTAMYLCATSKHKEQYFGPGTRLLVL.

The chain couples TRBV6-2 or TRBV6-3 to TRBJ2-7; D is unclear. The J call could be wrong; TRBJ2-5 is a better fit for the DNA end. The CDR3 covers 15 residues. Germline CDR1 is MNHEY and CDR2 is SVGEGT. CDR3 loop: CASNSWDIRKETQYF. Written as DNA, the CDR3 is TGTGCCAGCAACTCATGGGATATCCGGAAAGAGACCCAGTACTTC.

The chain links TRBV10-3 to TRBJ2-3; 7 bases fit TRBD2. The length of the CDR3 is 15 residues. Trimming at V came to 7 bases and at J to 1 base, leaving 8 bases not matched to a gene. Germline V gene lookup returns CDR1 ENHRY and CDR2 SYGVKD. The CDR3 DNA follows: TGTGCCATCAAAACTAGCGCCTCGGGCACAGATACGCAGTATTTT. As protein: CAIKTSASGTDTQYF.

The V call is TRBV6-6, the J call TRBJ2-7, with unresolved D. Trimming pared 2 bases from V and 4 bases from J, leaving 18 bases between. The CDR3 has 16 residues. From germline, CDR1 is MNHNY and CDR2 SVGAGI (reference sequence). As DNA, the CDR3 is TGTGCCAGCAGTTACCCATCTAGGGTTTCGGAATACGAGCAGTACTTC. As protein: CASSYPSRVSEYEQYF.

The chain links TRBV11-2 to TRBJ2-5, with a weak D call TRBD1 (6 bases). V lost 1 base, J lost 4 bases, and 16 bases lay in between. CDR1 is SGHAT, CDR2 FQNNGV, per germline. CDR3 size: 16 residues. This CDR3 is CASSLAGAAEAETQYF. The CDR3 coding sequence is TGTGCCAGCAGCTTAGCAGGGGCCGCGGAGGCAGAGACCCAGTACTTC.

The CDR3 reads CSVGMVGKGHNEQFF. The CDR3 region has the DNA TGCAGCGTTGGGATGGTGGGAAAGGGGCACAATGAGCAGTTCTTC. The chain employs TRBV29-1 and TRBJ2-1; perhaps TRBD1 as D (5 bases). The CDR3 length is 15 residues. Trimming took off 4 bases at V and 5 bases at J, with 18 bases between the two ends. Germline V CDR1 and CDR2: SQVTM, ANQGSEA.